Sequencing of this T cell receptor (beta chain) was carried out in a study of Tregs in tolerant kidney transplant recipients. Overall study results and limits: Tregs expanded with activated donor B cells seemed most donor-specific.

Mixed chimerism was transient after nonmyeloablative marrow transplants from related graft donors. As regards this clone: Its antigen is unidentified. The missing CDR3 end, 3 residues past where the read stops, is filled in from the germline J gene.

Germline lookup yields CDR1 SGHRS and CDR2 YFSETQ. The germline V and J ends were trimmed by 4 bases and 2 bases, with 8 bases remaining between them. The CDR3 totals 13 residues. Profiled with immunoSEQ multiplex PCR; TCRdb holds only in-frame clones, not every one. This sample's table reports 9,000 to 13,000 clones. The sequence derives from a human patient who received a combined kidney and bone marrow transplant. A share of the T cells may be of graft donor origin. Sequences were derived from CD8+ T cells from blood (PBMCs), sampled 24 months after the transplant. The chain recombines TRBV5-1 with TRBJ2-3; D is undetermined. Incomplete CDR3 DNA: TGCGCCAGCAGCAGGGTTTCCACAGATACG. Its translation: CASSRVSTDT. The CDR3, in full, reads CASSRVSTDTQYF.